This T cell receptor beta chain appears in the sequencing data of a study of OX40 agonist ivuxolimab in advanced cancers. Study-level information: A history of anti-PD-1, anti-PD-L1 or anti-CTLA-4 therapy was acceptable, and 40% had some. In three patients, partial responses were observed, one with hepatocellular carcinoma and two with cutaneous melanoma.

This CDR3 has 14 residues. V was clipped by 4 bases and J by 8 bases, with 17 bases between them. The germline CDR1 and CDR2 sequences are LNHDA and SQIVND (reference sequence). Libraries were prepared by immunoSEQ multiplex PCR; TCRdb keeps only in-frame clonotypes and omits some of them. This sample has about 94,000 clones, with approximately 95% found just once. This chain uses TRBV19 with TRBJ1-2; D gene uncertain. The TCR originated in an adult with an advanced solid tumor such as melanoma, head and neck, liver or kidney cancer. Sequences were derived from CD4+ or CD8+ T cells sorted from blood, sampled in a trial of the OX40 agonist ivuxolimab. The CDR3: CASSSGPPDKGYTF. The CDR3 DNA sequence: TGTGCCAGTAGTAGCGGCCCTCCAGACAAAGGCTACACCTTC.